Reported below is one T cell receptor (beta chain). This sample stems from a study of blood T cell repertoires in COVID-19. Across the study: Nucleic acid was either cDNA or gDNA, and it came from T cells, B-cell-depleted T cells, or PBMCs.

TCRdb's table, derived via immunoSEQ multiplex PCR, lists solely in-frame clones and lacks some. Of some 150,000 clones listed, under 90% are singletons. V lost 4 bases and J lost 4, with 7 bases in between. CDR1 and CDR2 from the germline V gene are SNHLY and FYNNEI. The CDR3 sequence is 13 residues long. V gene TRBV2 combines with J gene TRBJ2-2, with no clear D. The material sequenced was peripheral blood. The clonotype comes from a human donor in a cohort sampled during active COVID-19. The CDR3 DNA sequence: TGTGCCAGCAGTGTTTCTAGCACCGGGGAGCTGTTTTTT. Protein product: CASSVSSTGELFF.